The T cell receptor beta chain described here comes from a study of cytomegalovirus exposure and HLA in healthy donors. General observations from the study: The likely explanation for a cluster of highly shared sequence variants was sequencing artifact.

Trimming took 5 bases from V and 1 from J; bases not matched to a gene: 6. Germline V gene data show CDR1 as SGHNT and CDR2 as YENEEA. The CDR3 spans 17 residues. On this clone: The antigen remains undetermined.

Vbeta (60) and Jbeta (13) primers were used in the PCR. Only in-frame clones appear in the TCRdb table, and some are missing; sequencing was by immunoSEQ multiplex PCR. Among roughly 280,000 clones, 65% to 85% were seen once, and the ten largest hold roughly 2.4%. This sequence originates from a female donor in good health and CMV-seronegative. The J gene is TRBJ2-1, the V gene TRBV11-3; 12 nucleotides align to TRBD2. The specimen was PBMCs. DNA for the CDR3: TGTGCCAGCAGCCCATCCCTAGCGGGAGGGTCCTACAATGAGCAGTTCTTC. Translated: CASSPSLAGGSYNEQFF.